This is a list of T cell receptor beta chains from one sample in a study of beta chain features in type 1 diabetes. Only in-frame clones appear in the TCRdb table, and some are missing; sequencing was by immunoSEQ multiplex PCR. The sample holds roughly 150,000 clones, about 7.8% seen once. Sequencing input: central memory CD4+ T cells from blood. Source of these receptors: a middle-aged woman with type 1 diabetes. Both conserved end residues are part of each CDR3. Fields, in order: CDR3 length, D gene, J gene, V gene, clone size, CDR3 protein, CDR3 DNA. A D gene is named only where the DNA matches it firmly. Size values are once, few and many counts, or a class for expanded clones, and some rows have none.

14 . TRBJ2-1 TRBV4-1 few CASSQGLQRPEQFF TGCGCCAGCAGCCAAGGCCTCCAGCGTCCTGAGCAGTTCTTC
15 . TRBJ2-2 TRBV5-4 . CASSLANTRTGELFF TGTGCCAGCAGCTTGGCCAACACCCGCACCGGGGAGCTGTTTTTT
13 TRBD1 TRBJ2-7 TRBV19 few CASSTRQGREQYF TGTGCCAGTAGTACCCGACAGGGTCGGGAGCAGTACTTC
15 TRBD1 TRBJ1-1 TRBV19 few CASSMGDRDITEAFF TGTGCCAGTAGTATGGGGGACAGGGACATCACTGAAGCTTTCTTT
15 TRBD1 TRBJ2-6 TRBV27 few CASMDRASGANVLTF TGTGCCAGCATGGACAGGGCCTCTGGGGCCAACGTCCTGACTTTC
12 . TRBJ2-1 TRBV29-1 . CSVEEGLTRQFF TGCAGCGTTGAAGAAGGGTTGACTAGACAGTTCTTC
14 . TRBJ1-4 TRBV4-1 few CASSHGVGAEKLFF TGCGCCAGCAGCCATGGAGTTGGGGCCGAAAAACTGTTTTTT
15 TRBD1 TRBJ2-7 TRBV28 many CASSAADRGNYEQYF TGTGCCAGCAGTGCCGCGGACAGGGGGAATTACGAGCAGTACTTC
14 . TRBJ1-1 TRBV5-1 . CASSLADGGTEAFF TGCGCCAGCAGCTTGGCGGACGGGGGGACTGAAGCTTTCTTT
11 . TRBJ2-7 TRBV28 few CASSRAYEQYF TGTGCCAGCAGTCGAGCCTACGAGCAGTACTTC
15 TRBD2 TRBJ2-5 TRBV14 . CASSRSAGVAETQYF TGTGCCAGCAGCCGAAGTGCGGGAGTCGCGGAGACCCAGTACTTC
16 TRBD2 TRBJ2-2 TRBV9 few CASSVERTSATGELFF TGTGCCAGCAGCGTAGAACGGACTAGCGCCACCGGGGAGCTGTTTTTT
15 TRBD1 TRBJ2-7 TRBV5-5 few CASSGREQGAREQYF TGTGCCAGCAGCGGCAGAGAACAGGGGGCGAGGGAGCAGTACTTC
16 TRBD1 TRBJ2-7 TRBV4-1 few CASSQGGLGQSYEQYF TGCGCCAGCAGCCAAGGGGGCTTGGGACAGTCCTACGAGCAGTACTTC
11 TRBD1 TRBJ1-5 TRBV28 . CASSLGQGPHF TGTGCCAGCAGTCTCGGACAGGGACCGCATTTT
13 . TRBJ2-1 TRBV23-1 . CAVSMDFTNEQFF TGCGCCGTGAGCATGGACTTTACAAATGAGCAGTTCTTC
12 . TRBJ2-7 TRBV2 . CASTYSTYEQYF TGTGCCAGCACCTACAGTACCTACGAGCAGTACTTC
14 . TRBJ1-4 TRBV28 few CASSVTGSSQKLFF TGTGCCAGTAGTGTGACGGGGTCGTCACAAAAACTGTTTTTT
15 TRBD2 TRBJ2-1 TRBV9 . CASSVTSGSWNEQFF TGTGCCAGCAGCGTAACTAGCGGGAGTTGGAATGAGCAGTTCTTC
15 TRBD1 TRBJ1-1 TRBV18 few CASSPGQGASTEAFF TGTGCCAGCTCACCCGGACAGGGGGCGAGCACTGAAGCTTTCTTT
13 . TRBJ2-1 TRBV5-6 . CASSLIDGNEQFF TGTGCCAGCAGCTTAATAGACGGGAATGAGCAGTTCTTC
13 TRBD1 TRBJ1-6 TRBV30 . CAGQGEYNSPLHF TGTGCCGGCCAGGGGGAATACAATTCACCCCTCCACTTT
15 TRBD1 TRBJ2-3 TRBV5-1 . CASIPGQGAPDTQYF TGCGCCAGCATCCCGGGACAGGGGGCCCCAGATACGCAGTATTTT
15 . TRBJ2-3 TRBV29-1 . CSANRGGPVTDTQYF TGCAGCGCAAACAGGGGAGGCCCAGTCACAGATACGCAGTATTTT
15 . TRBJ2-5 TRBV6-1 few CASSPGGKLPQTQYF TGTGCCAGCAGTCCGGGCGGGAAGCTGCCCCAGACCCAGTACTTC
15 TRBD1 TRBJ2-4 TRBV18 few CASSPRQGTKNIQYF TGTGCCAGCTCACCTCGACAGGGTACCAAAAACATTCAGTACTTC
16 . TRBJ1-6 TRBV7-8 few CASSGGYGSYNSPLHF TGTGCCAGCAGCGGAGGGTATGGCTCCTATAATTCACCCCTCCACTTT
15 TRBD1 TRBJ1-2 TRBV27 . CASSRRGREVGGYTF TGTGCCAGCAGCCGCAGGGGGCGTGAGGTCGGTGGCTACACCTTC
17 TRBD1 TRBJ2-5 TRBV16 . CASSQSGGQGREETQYF TGTGCCAGCAGCCAATCGGGGGGACAGGGGAGAGAAGAGACCCAGTACTTC
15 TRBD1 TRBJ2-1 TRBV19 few CASSIQDRGRDEQFF TGTGCCAGTAGTATCCAGGACAGGGGGCGCGATGAGCAGTTCTTC
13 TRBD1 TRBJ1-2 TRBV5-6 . CASSLGQADGYTF TGTGCCAGCAGCCTGGGACAGGCGGATGGCTACACCTTC
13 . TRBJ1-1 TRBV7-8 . CASSFPMNTEAFF TGTGCCAGCAGCTTCCCCATGAACACTGAAGCTTTCTTT
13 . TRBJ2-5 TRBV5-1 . CASSLVIQETQYF TGCGCCAGCAGCTTGGTAATCCAAGAGACCCAGTACTTC
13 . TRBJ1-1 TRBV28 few CASSSPGSREAFF TGTGCCAGCAGTTCCCCGGGATCCAGAGAAGCTTTCTTT
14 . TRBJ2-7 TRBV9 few CASSVRTDSYEQYF TGTGCCAGCAGCGTAAGGACAGACTCCTACGAGCAGTACTTC
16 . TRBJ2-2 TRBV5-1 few CASSPGRQANTGELFF TGCGCCAGCAGCCCCGGGCGACAGGCGAACACCGGGGAGCTGTTTTTT
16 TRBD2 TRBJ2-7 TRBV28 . CASSLFSRRDYYEQYF TGTGCCAGCAGTTTATTCTCGAGGAGGGACTACTACGAGCAGTACTTC
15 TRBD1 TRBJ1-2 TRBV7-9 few CASSLGTGDPHGYTF TGTGCCAGCAGCCTTGGGACAGGGGATCCTCATGGCTACACCTTC
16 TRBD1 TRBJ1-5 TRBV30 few CAWNPSGQGVYQPQHF TGTGCCTGGAACCCCTCGGGACAGGGAGTCTATCAGCCCCAGCATTTT
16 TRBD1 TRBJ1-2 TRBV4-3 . CASSQDGGQGFYGYTF TGCGCCAGCAGCCAAGATGGGGGACAGGGTTTCTATGGCTACACCTTC
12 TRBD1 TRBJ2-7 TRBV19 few CASGTGVHEQYF TGTGCCAGCGGGACAGGGGTCCACGAGCAGTACTTC
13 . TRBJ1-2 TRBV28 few CASSLSYSRGYTF TGTGCCAGCAGTTTATCCTACTCCCGAGGCTACACCTTC
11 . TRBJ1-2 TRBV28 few CASSTDGSYTF TGTGCCAGCAGTACAGACGGAAGCTACACCTTC
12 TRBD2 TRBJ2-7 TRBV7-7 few CAVGSGREEQYF TGTGCCGTGGGGAGCGGGAGAGAAGAGCAGTACTTC
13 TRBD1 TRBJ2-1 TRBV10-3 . CASLGQGENEQFF TGTGCCTCCCTAGGACAGGGGGAGAATGAGCAGTTCTTC
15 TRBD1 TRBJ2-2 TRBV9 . CASSLDRGGTGELFF TGTGCCAGCAGCCTCGACAGGGGCGGAACCGGGGAGCTGTTTTTT
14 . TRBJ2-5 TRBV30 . CAWSRGADQETQYF TGTGCCTGGAGCAGAGGAGCGGACCAAGAGACCCAGTACTTC
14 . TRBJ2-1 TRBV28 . CASSTPTGSNEQFF TGTGCCAGCAGTACCCCAACAGGGAGCAATGAGCAGTTCTTC
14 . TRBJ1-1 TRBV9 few CASSPTTSNTEAFF TGTGCCAGCAGCCCCACGACATCGAACACTGAAGCTTTCTTT
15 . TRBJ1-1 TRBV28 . CASSLEGGANTEAFF TGTGCCAGCAGCCTCGAAGGGGGGGCGAACACTGAAGCTTTCTTT
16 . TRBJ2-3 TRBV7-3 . CASSPGHRSSTDTQYF TGTGCCAGCAGCCCGGGACATCGGAGTTCCACAGATACGCAGTATTTT